This T cell receptor (beta chain) was obtained from a study of OX40 agonist ivuxolimab in advanced cancers. Across the whole study: In this cohort, patients received ivuxolimab, an agonistic anti-OX40 (CD134) antibody.

TCRdb keeps only in-frame clones here, not all; method: immunoSEQ multiplex PCR. The data hold 70,000 to 80,000 clones, with about 93% observed a single time. CDR1 is SGHDT and CDR2 is YYEEEE in the germline V gene. V was cut by 1 base and J by 7 bases, with 6 bases left in between. The CDR3 runs to 12 residues. This clone has only one observation. The receptor comes from an adult with an advanced solid tumor such as melanoma, head and neck, liver or kidney cancer. Sequences were derived from CD4+ or CD8+ T cells sorted from blood, sampled in a trial of the OX40 agonist ivuxolimab. This sequence joins TRBV5-6 and TRBJ2-1; no definite D call. The CDR3 DNA is TGTGCCAGCAGCTTGTCCAGGAATGAGCAGTTCTTC. It is translated as CASSLSRNEQFF.